A selection of T cell receptor beta chains follows, all from one sample in a study of PD-L1 blockade in urothelial cancer. TCRdb keeps only in-frame clones here, not all; method: immunoSEQ multiplex PCR. The repertoire includes approximately 50,000 clones, 82% of them detected once, and under 2% sits in the top ten. The source material was PBMCs, sampled around atezolizumab (anti-PD-L1) treatment. The receptor source for this set is a man aged 50-59 years with urothelial cancer. CDR3s include the opening cysteine and the closing phenylalanine or tryptophan. The D gene is left open where the match is weak. Expanded clones get a size class; other rows say once, few or many, or leave the size out.

cdr3_aa | cdr3_nt | d_call | j_call | clone_size | v_call
CASSDLKQRGLSGYTF | TGTGCCAGCAGCGACCTGAAGCAAAGGGGGCTTTCTGGCTACACCTTC | TRBD1 | TRBJ1-2 | - | TRBV11-2
CASSLDQGSTEAFF | TGTGCCAGCAGCTTAGATCAGGGATCCACTGAAGCTTTCTTT | - | TRBJ1-1 | once | TRBV11-2
CASSLARQGLNYGYTF | TGTGCCAGCAGCTTGGCCCGACAGGGACTTAACTATGGCTACACCTTC | TRBD1 | TRBJ1-2 | - | TRBV5-4
CASSEQGTTQYF | TGCGCCAGCAGTGAGCAGGGGACTACGCAGTATTTT | - | TRBJ2-3 | few | TRBV10-2
CASSIDGFGVYF | TGTGCCAGTAGTATAGATGGTTTTGGAGTGTATTTT | - | TRBJ2-3 | few | TRBV19
CAIRSTDTQYF | TGTGCCATCCGGAGCACAGATACGCAGTATTTT | - | TRBJ2-3 | - | TRBV10-3
CASSQATSGTGGVNEQFF | TGCGCCAGCAGCCAGGCGACTAGCGGGACCGGCGGGGTCAATGAGCAGTTCTTC | TRBD2 | TRBJ2-1 | - | TRBV4-1
CASSLTLRGFGEQYF | TGTGCCAGCAGCTTAACTCTCAGGGGTTTCGGCGAGCAGTACTTC | - | TRBJ2-7 | once | TRBV7-3
CACHSSYEQYF | TGTGCCTGCCACAGCTCCTACGAGCAGTACTTC | - | TRBJ2-7 | - | TRBV30
CASSLGQASSYEQYF | TGTGCCAGCAGCTTAGGGCAGGCGAGCTCCTACGAGCAGTACTTC | - | TRBJ2-7 | - | TRBV7-9
CASSLAGRVETQYF | TGTGCCAGCAGCTTAGCCGGGAGGGTTGAGACCCAGTACTTC | TRBD2 | TRBJ2-5 | once | TRBV7-8
CASSLQGGGGTYEQYF | TGTGCCAGCAGCTTACAGGGTGGCGGGGGAACCTACGAGCAGTACTTC | TRBD2 | TRBJ2-7 | - | TRBV7-2
CASNPSGLAGYGYTF | TGTGCCAGCAACCCGTCCGGGTTAGCTGGGTATGGCTACACCTTC | - | TRBJ1-2 | - | TRBV27
CASSQRRQGAGNTIYF | TGCGCCAGCAGCCAACGAAGACAGGGGGCGGGAAACACCATATATTTT | TRBD1 | TRBJ1-3 | - | TRBV4-1
CASNLLAGEVDTQYF | TGTGCCAGCAATCTACTAGCGGGGGAGGTAGATACGCAGTATTTT | TRBD2 | TRBJ2-3 | - | TRBV2
CASSQQGQGVYGYTF | TGCGCCAGCAGCCAACAGGGACAGGGGGTTTATGGCTACACCTTC | TRBD1 | TRBJ1-2 | few | TRBV4-1
CASSRQAITEAFF | TGTGCCAGCAGTAGACAGGCGATCACTGAAGCTTTCTTT | - | TRBJ1-1 | once | TRBV6-1
CASSYSMRNTEAFF | TGTGCCAGCAGTTACTCGATGAGAAACACTGAAGCTTTCTTT | - | TRBJ1-1 | - | TRBV6-5
CASSPIAGQLTGELFF | TGTGCCAGCAGCCCGATCGCAGGGCAGCTCACCGGGGAGCTGTTTTTT | - | TRBJ2-2 | once | TRBV7-9
CASTTRRGNTEAFF | TGTGCCAGCACTACACGAAGGGGTAACACTGAAGCTTTCTTT | - | TRBJ1-1 | few | TRBV2
CASSVRRGSTDTQYF | TGTGCCAGCAGTGTGCGGCGGGGGAGCACAGATACGCAGTATTTT | TRBD2 | TRBJ2-3 | - | TRBV2
CASSPRLADSYNEQFF | TGTGCCAGCAGCCCCAGACTAGCGGACTCCTACAATGAGCAGTTCTTC | TRBD2 | TRBJ2-1 | - | TRBV11-2
CSVLTRESMTF | TGCAGCGTTCTCACCAGGGAATCGATGACTTTC | - | TRBJ2-6 | - | TRBV29-1
CASSDRANTGELFF | TGTGCCAGCAGCGACAGGGCCAACACCGGGGAGCTGTTTTTT | TRBD1 | TRBJ2-2 | few | TRBV25-1
CASLPPPGQGVTGELFF | TGCGCCAGCCTCCCGCCCCCGGGACAGGGTGTCACCGGGGAGCTGTTTTTT | TRBD1 | TRBJ2-2 | once | TRBV5-1
CASSESRSGNTIYF | TGTGCCAGCAGTGAAAGCAGGTCTGGAAACACCATATATTTT | - | TRBJ1-3 | once | TRBV2
CASSSSGGEDTQYF | TGCGCCAGCAGTTCTAGCGGGGGGGAAGATACGCAGTATTTT | TRBD2 | TRBJ2-3 | - | TRBV5-1
CASSLTGFGTGELFF | TGTGCCAGCAGCTTGACAGGGTTTGGCACCGGGGAGCTGTTTTTT | - | TRBJ2-2 | - | TRBV5-8
CASSDLDMGFGNTEAFF | TGCGCCAGCAGCGACCTGGACATGGGCTTTGGGAACACTGAAGCTTTCTTT | - | TRBJ1-1 | few | TRBV4-1
CASSVTISYEQYF | TGTGCCAGCAGTGTGACTATCAGCTACGAGCAGTACTTC | - | TRBJ2-7 | - | TRBV2
CASSLALTNEKLFF | TGCGCCAGCAGCTTGGCTCTGACTAATGAAAAACTGTTTTTT | - | TRBJ1-4 | - | TRBV5-1
CASSTGTSGRETQYF | TGTGCCAGTAGTACCGGGACTAGCGGGAGAGAGACCCAGTACTTC | TRBD2 | TRBJ2-5 | few | TRBV19
CASSLGGSSYEQYF | TGTGCCAGCAGTTTAGGCGGGAGCTCCTACGAGCAGTACTTC | TRBD2 | TRBJ2-7 | - | TRBV27
CASSLIQGAGNGYTF | TGTGCCAGCAGCTTGATACAGGGGGCCGGGAATGGCTACACCTTC | TRBD1 | TRBJ1-2 | - | TRBV7-9
CASRASQGWGNQPQHF | TGTGCCAGCAGGGCAAGTCAGGGTTGGGGCAATCAGCCCCAGCATTTT | - | TRBJ1-5 | - | TRBV4-2
CAISESILTSGRPNEQFF | TGTGCCATCAGTGAGTCTATTCTTACCAGCGGGAGGCCTAATGAGCAGTTCTTC | TRBD2 | TRBJ2-1 | - | TRBV10-3
CASSLASPETQYF | TGTGCCAGCAGTTTAGCTAGTCCAGAGACCCAGTACTTC | - | TRBJ2-5 | - | TRBV28
CASSPPLQIMNTEAFF | TGTGCCAGCTCACCCCCTCTACAGATCATGAACACTGAAGCTTTCTTT | - | TRBJ1-1 | - | TRBV18
CASSGTGTGANVLTF | TGTGCCAGCAGCGGGACAGGGACTGGGGCCAACGTCCTGACTTTC | TRBD1 | TRBJ2-6 | - | TRBV9
CASTPQGSVYGYTF | TGTGCCAGTACCCCACAGGGGTCCGTTTATGGCTACACCTTC | TRBD1 | TRBJ1-2 | - | TRBV19
CASSPVAGRNEQFF | TGTGCCAGCAGCCCAGTAGCGGGAAGGAATGAGCAGTTCTTC | TRBD2 | TRBJ2-1 | - | TRBV11-2
CASSSYGLAGDDEQFF | TGTGCCAGCAGCTCTTATGGACTAGCGGGAGATGATGAGCAGTTCTTC | TRBD2 | TRBJ2-1 | - | TRBV7-9
CASSDTADYGYTF | TGTGCCAGCAGTGATACAGCTGACTATGGCTACACCTTC | - | TRBJ1-2 | - | TRBV28
CASSLKDSLSSYNEQFF | TGTGCCAGCAGCTTGAAGGACTCACTAAGCTCCTACAATGAGCAGTTCTTC | - | TRBJ2-1 | - | TRBV5-5
CASSPDGGNYGYTF | TGCGCCAGCAGCCCGGATGGCGGGAACTATGGCTACACCTTC | - | TRBJ1-2 | - | TRBV5-1
CASSATTGGWGETQYF | TGTGCCAGCAGCGCGACAACAGGGGGCTGGGGAGAGACCCAGTACTTC | TRBD1 | TRBJ2-5 | - | TRBV9
CASSLAYGGSYESPLHF | TGCGCCAGCAGCTTGGCCTATGGGGGGTCCTATGAATCACCCCTCCACTTT | - | TRBJ1-6 | - | TRBV5-1
CASSLFGSSGEETQYF | TGTGCCAGCAGTTTATTCGGTTCTAGCGGGGAAGAGACCCAGTACTTC | TRBD2 | TRBJ2-5 | few | TRBV27
CASSLELRDTEAFF | TGTGCCAGCAGCTTAGAGTTGAGGGACACTGAAGCTTTCTTT | - | TRBJ1-1 | - | TRBV7-9
CASSVDTNQPQHF | TGTGCCAGCAGTGTGGACACCAATCAGCCCCAGCATTTT | - | TRBJ1-5 | - | TRBV2
CASSLQRRELFF | TGTGCCAGCAGCTTGCAGCGCCGGGAGCTGTTTTTT | - | TRBJ2-2 | - | TRBV5-4
CASSPLAATYNEQFF | TGTGCCAGCAGCCCGTTAGCGGCTACGTACAATGAGCAGTTCTTC | - | TRBJ2-1 | - | TRBV7-3
CASRSGTSYNEQFF | TGCGCCAGCAGATCCGGGACATCTTACAATGAGCAGTTCTTC | - | TRBJ2-1 | few | TRBV10-1
CATSTYRASTGELFF | TGTGCCACCAGTACCTACAGGGCCAGCACCGGGGAGCTGTTTTTT | - | TRBJ2-2 | - | TRBV15
CASSPTLTVNTEAFF | TGTGCCAGCAGCCCGACATTAACTGTTAACACTGAAGCTTTCTTT | - | TRBJ1-1 | - | TRBV7-3
CASSSTGSRQPQHF | TGTGCCAGCAGTTCGACAGGGTCTAGACAGCCCCAGCATTTT | TRBD1 | TRBJ1-5 | medium-sized | TRBV6-5
CASSVGGGEAFF | TGTGCCAGCAGTGTAGGCGGAGGGGAAGCTTTCTTT | - | TRBJ1-1 | - | TRBV2